This entry lists 11 T cell receptor beta chains sequenced from one sample in a study of CD8+CD57+ T cells in acquired aplastic anemia. TCR beta VDJ combinations and CDR3 sequences were profiled from genomic DNA. TCRdb processed the reads anew with MiXCR; each CDR3 protein has one entry. The sample includes around 190,000 distinct CDR3 sequences, 60% to 65% of them seen just once. Sequences were obtained from sorted CD4+, CD8+, or CD8+CD57+ T cells (not recorded which) from PBMCs. These TCRs come from a human donor in good health.

The chain uses TRBV7-2 and TRBJ1-2; D is uncertain. Trimming took 4 bases from V and 4 from J, leaving 16 bases between them. CDR3 length: 15 residues. The V gene's germline CDR1 is SGHTA and CDR2 FQGNSA. For the CDR3, the DNA is TGTGCCAGCAGCTCGTTACGTTCAGGCCTCTATGGCTACACCTTC. It is translated as CASSSLRSGLYGYTF. Drawing the rest from reference TRBV7-2 and TRBJ1-2, the complete variable domain is GAGVSQSPSNKVTEKGKDVELRCDPISGHTALYWYRQSLGQGLEFLIYFQGNSAPDKSGLPSDRFSAERTGGSVSTLTIQRTQQEDSAVYLCASSSLRSGLYGYTFGSGTRLTVV.

This clonotype was counted many times. The V call is TRBV12-3 or TRBV12-4, the J call TRBJ2-5; no clear D. The germline V and J ends were trimmed by 2 bases and 4 bases, with 11 bases remaining between them. The CDR3 has 14 residues. Written as DNA, the CDR3 is TGTGCCAGCAGTTTATTTGGGGAACTAGAGACCCAGTACTTC. This encodes CASSLFGELETQYF.

As DNA, the CDR3 is TGTGCCAGCAGCGCACTAGAGACCCAGTACTTC. Protein product: CASSALETQYF. J is TRBJ2-5 and V is TRBV7-8; D remains unclear. Trimming left V 5 bases short and J 4 bases short, with 5 bases between. CDR3 length equals 11 residues. Germline lookup yields CDR1 SGHVS and CDR2 FQNEAQ.

This clonotype has a count of ten or more. The rearrangement uses TRBV2 and TRBJ1-3; D gene uncertain. Germline V lookup: CDR1 SNHLY, CDR2 FYNNEI. Trimming removed 1 base from V and 4 bases from J, with 14 bases in between. CDR3 length equals 16 residues. Here the CDR3 DNA reads TGTGCCAGCAGTGAAGGATCCAGCGAGACGGGAAACACCATATATTTT. It translates to CASSEGSSETGNTIYF.

This clonotype was picked up one time. The rearrangement joins TRBV16 to TRBJ1-6; TRBD1 is a possible D gene (6 bases). The germline V gene encodes CDR1 KGHSY and CDR2 FQNENV. Trimming pared 4 bases from V and 6 bases from J, leaving 16 bases between. The CDR3 runs 16 residues. CDR3 nucleotide sequence: TGTGCCAGCAGCCTCCGACAGGTATTCCGTAATTCACCCCTCCACTTT. Translation gives CASSLRQVFRNSPLHF.

The chain combines TRBV20-1 with TRBJ2-5, with TRBD1 as a possible D gene (5 bases). V lost 6 bases and J lost 3, with 11 bases in between. CDR3 length: 12 amino acids. Per germline, CDR1 DFQATT and CDR2 SNEGSKA (reference sequence). The CDR3 DNA reads as TGCAGTGCCGAGACAGCAAAAGAGACCCAGTACTTC. Its protein product is CSAETAKETQYF.

The gene calls are TRBV10-3 and TRBJ2-4; D call uncertain. Germline CDR1 is ENHRY and CDR2 is SYGVKD. V was cut by 0 bases and J by 1 base, with 4 bases left in between. The CDR3 has 14 residues. The CDR3 nucleotides read TGTGCCATCAGTGAGTCGGGGGCCAAAAACATTCAGTACTTC. It yields the protein CAISESGAKNIQYF.

The rearrangement uses TRBV7-2 and TRBJ1-5, with D unresolved. Trimming stripped 3 bases from V and 5 bases from J, with 17 bases between. The CDR3 consists of 16 residues. Germline loops: CDR1 SGHTA, CDR2 FQGNSA. DNA of the CDR3: TGTGCCAGCAGCTTTTTAGCGGGAGAGGGAGATCAGCCCCAGCATTTT. Amino acids: CASSFLAGEGDQPQHF.

This clonotype was picked up a small number of times. This chain links TRBV7-9 with TRBJ1-4; 8 bases line up with TRBD1. Germline CDR1 and CDR2: SEHNR and FQNEAQ (reference sequence). The CDR3 spans 13 residues. The J segment lost 6 bases and the V segment lost 8 bases, leaving 5 bases of the junction unmatched. Here the CDR3 reads CASQGAMDEKLFF. The CDR3 bases are TGTGCCAGCCAGGGGGCGATGGATGAAAAACTGTTTTTT. The whole variable domain, filled in from reference TRBV7-9 and TRBJ1-4, reads DTGVSQNPRHKITKRGQNVTFRCDPISEHNRLYWYRQTLGQGPEFLTYFQNEAQLEKSRLLSDRFSAERPKGSFSTLEIQRTEQGDSAMYLCASQGAMDEKLFFGSGTQLSVL.

The chain's CDR3 is CASSIRTDGSGANVLTF. CDR3 DNA sequence: TGTGCCAGTAGTATTCGGACAGATGGCTCTGGGGCCAACGTCCTGACTTTC. The chain combines TRBV19 with TRBJ2-6; a possible D gene is TRBD1 (6 bases). From germline, CDR1 is LNHDA and CDR2 SQIVND (reference sequence). This CDR3 spans 17 amino acids. With 3 bases removed from V and 0 bases from J, the gap between germline ends came to 12 bases.

This clonotype was counted ten times or more. The chain employs TRBV6-5 and TRBJ1-1; tentatively, D is TRBD1 (5 bases). V was shortened by 6 bases and J by 1 base, with 18 bases between the two germline ends. CDR3 size: 16 residues. The germline V gene has CDR1 MNHEY and CDR2 SVGAGI. The CDR3 loop is CASRLTTGAGNTEAFF. The DNA of the CDR3 is TGTGCCAGCAGATTGACGACCGGGGCAGGGAACACTGAAGCTTTCTTT.